These 13 T cell receptor beta chains originate from one sample sequenced in a study of identical twins. TCRdb reanalysed the 5' RACE reads using MiXCR and keeps one entry per CDR3 protein. The top ten hold around 10% of the sample, which has 420,000 or so distinct CDR3 sequences, roughly 18% seen once. Sequencing was carried out using naive T cells sorted from blood. These receptors all stem from a man aged 50-59 years in good health.

In the case of this clonotype: A much larger clone lies one base from this, so it may be a read error. Because the CDR3 is missing its conserved closing phenylalanine or tryptophan, this is likely a read error. This chain connects TRBV6-1 to TRBJ1-6, with 7 bases fitting TRBD1. The CDR3 runs 14 residues. Germline V gene sequence: CDR1 MNHNS, CDR2 SASEGT. J gave up 6 bases and V 3 bases, and 2 bases lay outside the gene matches. CDR3 loop: CASSEGQPNSPLHI. CDR3 sequence (DNA): TGTGCCAGCAGTGAGGGACAGCCTAATTCACCCCTCCACATT.

In its sample, this clonotype was seen a few times. This chain joins TRBV4-3 and TRBJ1-1; weak D call: TRBD1 (6 bases). Trimming removed 6 bases at V and 7 bases at J, with 21 bases between. CDR1 is LGHNA, CDR2 YSLEER, per germline. The CDR3 spans 15 residues. As DNA, the CDR3 is TGCGCCAGCAGGTACGGATACAGGGACGAGGGTGAAGCTTTCTTT. It codes for CASRYGYRDEGEAFF.

The chain joins TRBV12-3 or TRBV12-4 to TRBJ2-7; D is unclear. The CDR3 is made up of 14 amino acids. V was clipped by 5 bases and J by 6 bases, with 17 bases between them. The CDR3 nucleotides are TGTGCCAGCAGTAAGCTATCAGATGGAATCGAGCAGTACTTC. Amino acids: CASSKLSDGIEQYF.

Only a few counts were recorded for this clonotype. V usage is TRBV7-9 and J usage is TRBJ2-3, with D possibly being TRBD1 (6 bases). Germline CDR1 is SEHNR and CDR2 is FQNEAQ (reference sequence). The CDR3 spans 14 residues. CDR3 in DNA: TGTGCAACCAGGGGCGCAGGGGGCACAGATACGCAGTATTTT. This encodes CATRGAGGTDTQYF.

In its sample, this clonotype was seen many times. V and J are TRBV20-1 and TRBJ2-1; the match to TRBD2 covers 8 bases. Per germline, CDR1 DFQATT and CDR2 SNEGSKA (reference sequence). The CDR3 runs 14 residues. Unmatched junction bases numbered 11, after V lost 5 bases and J lost 8 bases. CDR3 sequence reads: CSAASGSISYEQFF. In DNA form, the CDR3 reads TGCAGTGCTGCGAGCGGGAGTATATCCTATGAGCAGTTCTTC.

The chain combines TRBV5-5 with TRBJ1-2; D may be TRBD1 (5 bases). Trimming stripped 4 bases from V and 1 base from J, with 11 bases between. The CDR3 has 14 amino acids. Germline V CDR1 and CDR2: SGHKS, YYEKEE (reference sequence). CDR3 amino acids: CASSPGTLNYGYTF. As DNA, the CDR3 is TGTGCCAGCAGCCCCGGGACTCTTAACTATGGCTACACCTTC.

This clonotype has ten or more counts. V and J are TRBV29-1 and TRBJ2-3; 9 positions agree with TRBD1. The CDR3 is made up of 14 amino acids. Germline V gene lookup returns CDR1 SQVTM and CDR2 ANQGSEA. The trim removed 5 bases at V and 1 base at J, leaving 4 bases unmatched. As DNA, the CDR3 is TGCAGCGTTACAGGGGGCGCCGGCACAGATACGCAGTATTTT. Encoded protein: CSVTGGAGTDTQYF.

This clonotype was observed a few times. Here the CDR3 DNA reads TGTGCCAGCAGCCACGCGGGAGGAGGGTACGAGCAGTACTTC. Translation: CASSHAGGGYEQYF. The J gene is TRBJ2-7, the V gene TRBV3-1; 8 positions match TRBD2. The CDR3 consists of 14 residues. The V gene end was trimmed by 3 bases and the J gene end by 4 bases; junction bases not matched to a gene: 5. The V gene's germline CDR1 is LGHDT and CDR2 YNNKEL (reference sequence).

This clonotype appeared many times. The chain employs TRBV5-1 and TRBJ1-3; TRBD1 might be the D (6 bases). The CDR3 runs 16 residues. The germline V gene encodes CDR1 SGHRS and CDR2 YFSETQ. V was shortened by 0 bases and J by 4 bases, with 14 bases between the two germline ends. The CDR3, as DNA: TGCGCCAGCAGCTTGGGACCAACAGGGTCAGGAAACACCATATATTTT. Its translation: CASSLGPTGSGNTIYF.

The chain is built from TRBV9 and TRBJ2-7; 10 bases fit TRBD1. CDR3 length: 15 amino acids. CDR1 and CDR2 (germline): SGDLS, YYNGEE. Trimming took 0 bases from V and 7 from J; bases not matched to a gene: 7. CDR3 sequence (DNA): TGTGCCAGCAGCGTAGCGGGGACAGGGGCCCTGGAGCAGTACTTC. It specifies CASSVAGTGALEQYF.

The CDR3 loop is CASSHLGGTNYNEQFF. CDR3 DNA sequence: TGTGCCAGCAGTCACTTAGGTGGGACGAACTACAATGAGCAGTTCTTC. This rearrangement joins TRBV6-2 or TRBV6-3 to TRBJ2-1; D may correspond to TRBD1 or TRBD2 (5 bases each). V dropped 5 bases and J dropped 3 bases, with 17 bases sitting between them. Germline CDR1 MNHEY, CDR2 SVGEGT. CDR3 length: 16 amino acids.

Only a few counts were recorded for this clonotype. This sequence joins TRBV20-1 and TRBJ2-7; 10 bases agree with TRBD1. Germline V gene sequence: CDR1 DFQATT, CDR2 SNEGSKA (reference sequence). The V segment lost 3 bases and the J segment 3 bases; nucleotides outside the gene matches: 5. There are 14 residues in the CDR3. The CDR3 sequence is CSARGDRGFYEQYF. The CDR3 nucleotides are TGCAGTGCTAGGGGGGACAGGGGATTCTACGAGCAGTACTTC.

Only a few counts were recorded for this clonotype. A clone one base away is much larger, so this may be a read error. The J gene is TRBJ2-1, the V gene TRBV7-2, with 9 bases identical to TRBD2. In germline, CDR1 is SGHTA, CDR2 FQGNSA. The V and J ends lost 5 bases and 3 bases, in that order; junction bases with no gene match: 2. The CDR3 runs to 14 residues. The CDR3 DNA follows: TGTGCCAGCAGCACTAGCGGGCTCTACAATGAGCAGTTCTTC. The encoded protein is CASSTSGLYNEQFF.